This T cell receptor beta chain was recovered during a study of beta chain features in type 1 diabetes. Overall study: Cells sorted and examined across all samples totaled 90 million to 120 million.

Study-wide results and caveats: Researchers reported that naive, central memory and Treg TCRB repertoires appeared more similar in patients than in healthy donors.

The CDR3 is 15 residues long. CDR1 is MNHEY and CDR2 is SVGAGI in the germline V gene. V was trimmed by 2 bases and J by 7 bases, leaving 15 bases between them. This clone appeared a few times. Its target is not known. As every portion of the isolated RNA was reverse transcribed, the sequencing read expressed TCRB transcripts. Clones were sequenced by immunoSEQ multiplex PCR, and TCRdb holds only the in-frame ones, with some missing. The sample has about 150,000 clones; around 10% are singletons. The source material was central memory CD4+ T cells from blood. The origin of this receptor is a man between 18 and 35 years old in good health. This chain uses TRBV6-5 with TRBJ2-1, with D unresolved. CDR3 region: CASSYDRLIGNEQFF. The CDR3 coding sequence is TGTGCCAGCAGTTACGATAGGCTTATCGGGAATGAGCAGTTCTTC.